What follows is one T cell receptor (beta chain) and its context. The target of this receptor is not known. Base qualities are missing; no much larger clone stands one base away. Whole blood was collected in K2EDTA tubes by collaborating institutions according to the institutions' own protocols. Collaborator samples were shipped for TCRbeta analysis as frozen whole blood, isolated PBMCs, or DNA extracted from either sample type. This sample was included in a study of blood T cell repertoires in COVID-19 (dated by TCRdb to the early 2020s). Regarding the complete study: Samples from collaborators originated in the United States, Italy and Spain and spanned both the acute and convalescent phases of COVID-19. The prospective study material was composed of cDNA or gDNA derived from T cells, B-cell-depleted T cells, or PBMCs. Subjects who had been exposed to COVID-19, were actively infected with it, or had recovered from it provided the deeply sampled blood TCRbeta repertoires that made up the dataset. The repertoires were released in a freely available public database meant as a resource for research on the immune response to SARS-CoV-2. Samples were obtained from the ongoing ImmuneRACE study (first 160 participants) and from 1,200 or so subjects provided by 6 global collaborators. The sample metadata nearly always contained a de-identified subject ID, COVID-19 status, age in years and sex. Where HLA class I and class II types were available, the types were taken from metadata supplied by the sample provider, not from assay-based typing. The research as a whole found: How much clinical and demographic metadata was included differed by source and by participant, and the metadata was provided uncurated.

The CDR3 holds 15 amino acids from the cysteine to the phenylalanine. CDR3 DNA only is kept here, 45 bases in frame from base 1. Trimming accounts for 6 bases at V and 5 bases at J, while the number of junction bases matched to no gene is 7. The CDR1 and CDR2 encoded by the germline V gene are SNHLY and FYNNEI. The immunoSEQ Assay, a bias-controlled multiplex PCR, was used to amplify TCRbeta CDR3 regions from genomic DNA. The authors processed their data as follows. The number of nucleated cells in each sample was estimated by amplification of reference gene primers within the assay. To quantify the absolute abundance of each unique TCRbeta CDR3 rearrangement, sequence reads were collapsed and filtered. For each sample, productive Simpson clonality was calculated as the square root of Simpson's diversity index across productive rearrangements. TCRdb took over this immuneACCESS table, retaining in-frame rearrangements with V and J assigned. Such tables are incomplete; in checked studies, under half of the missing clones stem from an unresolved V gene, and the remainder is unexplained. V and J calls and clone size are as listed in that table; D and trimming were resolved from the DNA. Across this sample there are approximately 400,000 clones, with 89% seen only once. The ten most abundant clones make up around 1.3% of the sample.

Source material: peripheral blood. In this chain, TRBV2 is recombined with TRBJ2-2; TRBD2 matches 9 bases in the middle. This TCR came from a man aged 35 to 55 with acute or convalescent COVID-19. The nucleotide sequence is TGTGCCAGCAGGACAGCGGGGGGAGGAACCGGGGAGCTGTTTTTT. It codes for CASRTAGGGTGELFF.